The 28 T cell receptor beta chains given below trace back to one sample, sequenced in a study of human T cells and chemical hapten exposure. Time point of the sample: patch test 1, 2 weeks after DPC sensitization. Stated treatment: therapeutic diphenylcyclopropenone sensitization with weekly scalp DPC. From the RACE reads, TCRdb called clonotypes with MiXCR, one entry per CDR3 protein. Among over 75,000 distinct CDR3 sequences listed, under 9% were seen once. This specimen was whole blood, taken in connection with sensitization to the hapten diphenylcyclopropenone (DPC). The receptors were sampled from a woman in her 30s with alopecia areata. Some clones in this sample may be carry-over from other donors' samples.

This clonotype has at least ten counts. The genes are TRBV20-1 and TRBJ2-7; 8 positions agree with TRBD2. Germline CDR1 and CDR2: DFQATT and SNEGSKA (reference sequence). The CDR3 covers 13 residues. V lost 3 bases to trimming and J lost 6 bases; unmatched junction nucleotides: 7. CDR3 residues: CSASSGGLFEQYF. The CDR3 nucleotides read TGCAGTGCTAGTTCGGGGGGGCTTTTCGAGCAGTACTTC.

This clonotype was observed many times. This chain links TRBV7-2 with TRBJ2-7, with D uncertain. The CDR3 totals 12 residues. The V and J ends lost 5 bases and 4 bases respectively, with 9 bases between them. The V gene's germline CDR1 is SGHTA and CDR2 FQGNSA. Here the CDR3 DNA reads TGTGCCAGCAGCCTACCCTATTACGAGCAGTACTTC. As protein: CASSLPYYEQYF. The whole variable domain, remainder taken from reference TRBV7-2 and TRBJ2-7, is GAGVSQSPSNKVTEKGKDVELRCDPISGHTALYWYRQSLGQGLEFLIYFQGNSAPDKSGLPSDRFSAERTGGSVSTLTIQRTQQEDSAVYLCASSLPYYEQYFGPGTRLTVT.

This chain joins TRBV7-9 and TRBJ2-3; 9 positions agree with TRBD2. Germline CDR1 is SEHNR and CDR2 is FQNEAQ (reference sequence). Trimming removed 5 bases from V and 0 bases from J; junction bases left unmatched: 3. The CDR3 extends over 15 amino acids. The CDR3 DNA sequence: TGTGCCAGCAGCGCGACTAGCGGTAGCACAGATACGCAGTATTTT. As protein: CASSATSGSTDTQYF.

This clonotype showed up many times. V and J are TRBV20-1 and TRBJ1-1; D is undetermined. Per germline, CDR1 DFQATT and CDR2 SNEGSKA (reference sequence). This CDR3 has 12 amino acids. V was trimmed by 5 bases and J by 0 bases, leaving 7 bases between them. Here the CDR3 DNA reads TGCAGTGCTCTTGGAATGAACACTGAAGCTTTCTTT. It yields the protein CSALGMNTEAFF.

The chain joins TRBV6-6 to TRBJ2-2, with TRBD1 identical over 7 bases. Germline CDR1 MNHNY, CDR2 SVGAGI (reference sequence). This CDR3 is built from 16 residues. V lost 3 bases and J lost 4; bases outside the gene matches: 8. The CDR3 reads CASSYPGTALTGELFF. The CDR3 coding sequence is TGTGCCAGCAGTTATCCAGGGACAGCCCTCACCGGGGAGCTGTTTTTT.

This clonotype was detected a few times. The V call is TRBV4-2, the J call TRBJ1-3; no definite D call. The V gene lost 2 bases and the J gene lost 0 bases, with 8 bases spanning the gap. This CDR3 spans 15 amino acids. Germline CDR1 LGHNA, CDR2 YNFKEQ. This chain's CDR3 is CASSQTVDSGNTIYF. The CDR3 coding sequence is TGTGCCAGCAGCCAAACCGTCGACTCTGGAAACACCATATATTTT.

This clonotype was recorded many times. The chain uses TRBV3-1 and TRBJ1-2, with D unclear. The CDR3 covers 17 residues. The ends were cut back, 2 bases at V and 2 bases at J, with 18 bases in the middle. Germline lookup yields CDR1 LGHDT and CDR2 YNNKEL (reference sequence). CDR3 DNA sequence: TGTGCCAGCAGCCAAAGGAGCGGACCCGAACGAAACTATGGCTACACCTTC. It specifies CASSQRSGPERNYGYTF.

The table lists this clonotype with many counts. The CDR3 coding sequence is TGCAGTGCTAGGGGGACTAGCGGCACAGATACGCAGTATTTT. Its protein product is CSARGTSGTDTQYF. The chain uses TRBV20-1 and TRBJ2-3, with 10 bases aligning to TRBD2. The J segment lost 1 base and the V segment lost 3 bases, leaving 1 base of the junction unmatched. Looked up from germline, CDR1 is DFQATT and CDR2 is SNEGSKA (reference sequence). This CDR3 comprises 14 residues.

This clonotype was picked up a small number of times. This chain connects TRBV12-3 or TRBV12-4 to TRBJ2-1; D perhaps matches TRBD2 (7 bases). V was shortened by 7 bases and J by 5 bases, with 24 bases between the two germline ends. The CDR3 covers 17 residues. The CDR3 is CASTWRGGPIQDNEQFF. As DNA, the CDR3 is TGTGCCAGCACCTGGAGGGGGGGGCCGATACAGGACAATGAGCAGTTCTTC.

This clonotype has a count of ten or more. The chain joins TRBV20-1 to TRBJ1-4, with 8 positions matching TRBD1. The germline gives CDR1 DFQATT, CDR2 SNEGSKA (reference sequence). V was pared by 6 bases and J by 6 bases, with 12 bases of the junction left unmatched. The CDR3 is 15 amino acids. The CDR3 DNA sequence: TGCAGTGCCATTGACCCGGGACAGGACGATGAAAAACTGTTTTTT. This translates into CSAIDPGQDDEKLFF.

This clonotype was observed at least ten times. The CDR3: CASSFGTIGGGRGEQFF. DNA of the CDR3: TGTGCCAGCAGCTTTGGGACGATCGGGGGGGGCCGTGGTGAGCAGTTCTTC. The rearrangement joins TRBV5-4 to TRBJ2-1; 8 bases align to TRBD2. V was pared by 2 bases and J by 9 bases, with 16 bases of the junction left unmatched. Germline CDR1 and CDR2: SGHNT and YYREEE (reference sequence). The CDR3 length is 17 residues.

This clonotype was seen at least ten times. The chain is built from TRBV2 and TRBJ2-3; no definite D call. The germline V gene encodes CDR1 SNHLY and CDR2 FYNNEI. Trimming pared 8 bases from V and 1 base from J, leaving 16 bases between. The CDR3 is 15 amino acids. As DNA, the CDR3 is TGTGCCAGCCGACCCGACCGTATGGGCACAGATACGCAGTATTTT. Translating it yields CASRPDRMGTDTQYF.

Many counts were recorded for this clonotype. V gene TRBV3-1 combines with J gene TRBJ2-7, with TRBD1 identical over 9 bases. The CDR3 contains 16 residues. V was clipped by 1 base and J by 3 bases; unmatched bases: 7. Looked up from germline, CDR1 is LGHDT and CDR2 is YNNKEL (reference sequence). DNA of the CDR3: TGTGCCAGCAGCCAAGGTAACAGGGGGCATCACTACGAGCAGTACTTC. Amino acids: CASSQGNRGHHYEQYF.

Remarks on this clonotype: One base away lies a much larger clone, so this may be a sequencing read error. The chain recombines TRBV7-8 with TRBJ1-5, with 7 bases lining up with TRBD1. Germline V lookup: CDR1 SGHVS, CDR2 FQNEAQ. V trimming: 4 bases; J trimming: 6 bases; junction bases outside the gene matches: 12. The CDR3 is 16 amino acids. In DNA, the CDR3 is TGTGCCAGCAGCTCTAAAGGAGGGGGCTGCGGTCAGCCCCAGCATTTT. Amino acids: CASSSKGGGCGQPQHF.

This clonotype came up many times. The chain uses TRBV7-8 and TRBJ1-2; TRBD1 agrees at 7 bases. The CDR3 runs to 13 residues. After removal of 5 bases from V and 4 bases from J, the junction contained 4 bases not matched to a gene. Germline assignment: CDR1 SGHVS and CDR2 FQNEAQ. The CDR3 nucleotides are TGTGCCAGCAGCCCAGGGACAGCCTATGGCTACACCTTC. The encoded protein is CASSPGTAYGYTF.

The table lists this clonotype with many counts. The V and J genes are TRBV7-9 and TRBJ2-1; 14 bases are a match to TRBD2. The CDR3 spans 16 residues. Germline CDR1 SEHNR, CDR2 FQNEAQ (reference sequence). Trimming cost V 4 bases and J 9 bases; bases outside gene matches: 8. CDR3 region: CASSSPLGLAGAEQFF. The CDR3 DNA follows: TGTGCCAGCAGCTCCCCCTTGGGACTAGCGGGAGCTGAGCAGTTCTTC.

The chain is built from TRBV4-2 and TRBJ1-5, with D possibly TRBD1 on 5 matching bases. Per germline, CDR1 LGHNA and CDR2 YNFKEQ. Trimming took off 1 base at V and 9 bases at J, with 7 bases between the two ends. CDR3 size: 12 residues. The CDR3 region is CASSQAGGPQHF. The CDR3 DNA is TGTGCCAGCAGCCAAGCCGGGGGGCCCCAGCATTTT.

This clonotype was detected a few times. CDR3 amino acids: CAWTTRNFYGYTF. CDR3 nucleotides: TGTGCCTGGACTACTCGCAATTTCTATGGCTACACCTTC. The V call is TRBV30, the J call TRBJ1-2; D not resolved. Germline V gene lookup returns CDR1 GTSNPN and CDR2 SVGIG (reference sequence). CDR3 size: 13 residues. With 4 bases removed from V and 4 bases from J, the gap between germline ends came to 13 bases.

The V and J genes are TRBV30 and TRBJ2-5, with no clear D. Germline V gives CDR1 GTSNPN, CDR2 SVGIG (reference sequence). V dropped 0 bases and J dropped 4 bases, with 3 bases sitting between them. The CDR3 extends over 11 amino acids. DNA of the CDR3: TGTGCCTGGAGTGTGGGAGAGACCCAGTACTTC. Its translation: CAWSVGETQYF.

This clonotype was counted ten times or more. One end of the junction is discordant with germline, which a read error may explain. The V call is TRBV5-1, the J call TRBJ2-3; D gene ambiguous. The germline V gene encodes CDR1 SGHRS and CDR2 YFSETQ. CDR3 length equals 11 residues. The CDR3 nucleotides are TGTGCCAGCAGCTTAACAGATACGCAGTATTTT. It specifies CASSLTDTQYF.

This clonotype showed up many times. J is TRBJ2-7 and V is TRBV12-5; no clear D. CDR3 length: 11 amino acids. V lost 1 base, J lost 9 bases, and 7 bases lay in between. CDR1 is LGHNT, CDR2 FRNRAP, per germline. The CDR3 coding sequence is TGTGCTAGTGGTTTGGACCTTCGGCAGTACTTC. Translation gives CASGLDLRQYF.

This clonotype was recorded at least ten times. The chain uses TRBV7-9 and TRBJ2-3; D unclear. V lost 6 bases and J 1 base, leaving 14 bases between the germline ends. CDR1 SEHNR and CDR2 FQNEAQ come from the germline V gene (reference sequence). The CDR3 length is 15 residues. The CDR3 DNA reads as TGTGCCAGCAGACCCCCCGGCCTGCGCACAGATACGCAGTATTTT. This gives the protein CASRPPGLRTDTQYF.

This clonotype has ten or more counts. The CDR3 DNA follows: TGTGCCAGCAGCTCGACTAGCGGGGGGGCGGAGACCCAGTACTTC. Its translation: CASSSTSGGAETQYF. V gene TRBV7-3 combines with J gene TRBJ2-5, with TRBD2 matching 14 bases. Germline V CDR1 and CDR2: SGHTA, FQGTGA. The trim removed 4 bases at V and 5 bases at J, leaving 3 bases unmatched. The CDR3 totals 15 residues.

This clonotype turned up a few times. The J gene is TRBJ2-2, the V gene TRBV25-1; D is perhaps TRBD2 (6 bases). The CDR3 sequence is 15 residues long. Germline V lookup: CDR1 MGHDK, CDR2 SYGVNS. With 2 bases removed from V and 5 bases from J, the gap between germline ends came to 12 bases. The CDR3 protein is CASSEAVRGTGELFF. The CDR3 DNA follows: TGTGCCAGCAGTGAAGCCGTTCGGGGGACCGGGGAGCTGTTTTTT.

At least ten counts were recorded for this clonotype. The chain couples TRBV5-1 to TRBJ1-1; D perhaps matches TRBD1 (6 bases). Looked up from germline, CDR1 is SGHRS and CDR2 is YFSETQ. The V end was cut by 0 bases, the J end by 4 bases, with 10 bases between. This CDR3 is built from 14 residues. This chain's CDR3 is CASSLGEGGTEAFF. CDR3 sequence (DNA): TGCGCCAGCAGCTTGGGTGAGGGGGGCACTGAAGCTTTCTTT.

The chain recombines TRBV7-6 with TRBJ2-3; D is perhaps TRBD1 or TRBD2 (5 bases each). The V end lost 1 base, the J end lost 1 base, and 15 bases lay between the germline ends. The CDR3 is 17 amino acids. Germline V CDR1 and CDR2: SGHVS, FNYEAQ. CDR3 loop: CASSLGEQGSCTDTQYF. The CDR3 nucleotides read TGTGCCAGCAGCTTAGGGGAGCAGGGTTCCTGCACAGATACGCAGTATTTT.

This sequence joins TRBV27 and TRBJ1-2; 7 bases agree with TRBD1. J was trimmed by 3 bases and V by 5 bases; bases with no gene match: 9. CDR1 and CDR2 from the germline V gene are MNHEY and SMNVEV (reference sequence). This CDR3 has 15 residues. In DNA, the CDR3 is TGTGCCAGCAGTCCCCTGACAGGGTTGGACTATGGCTACACCTTC. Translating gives CASSPLTGLDYGYTF.

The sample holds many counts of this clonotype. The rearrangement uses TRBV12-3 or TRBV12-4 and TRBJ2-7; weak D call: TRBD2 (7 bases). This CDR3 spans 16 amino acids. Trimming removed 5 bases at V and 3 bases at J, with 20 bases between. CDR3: CASSSGEGGSLYEQYF. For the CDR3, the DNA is TGTGCCAGCAGTAGCGGGGAGGGGGGGTCCCTCTACGAGCAGTACTTC.